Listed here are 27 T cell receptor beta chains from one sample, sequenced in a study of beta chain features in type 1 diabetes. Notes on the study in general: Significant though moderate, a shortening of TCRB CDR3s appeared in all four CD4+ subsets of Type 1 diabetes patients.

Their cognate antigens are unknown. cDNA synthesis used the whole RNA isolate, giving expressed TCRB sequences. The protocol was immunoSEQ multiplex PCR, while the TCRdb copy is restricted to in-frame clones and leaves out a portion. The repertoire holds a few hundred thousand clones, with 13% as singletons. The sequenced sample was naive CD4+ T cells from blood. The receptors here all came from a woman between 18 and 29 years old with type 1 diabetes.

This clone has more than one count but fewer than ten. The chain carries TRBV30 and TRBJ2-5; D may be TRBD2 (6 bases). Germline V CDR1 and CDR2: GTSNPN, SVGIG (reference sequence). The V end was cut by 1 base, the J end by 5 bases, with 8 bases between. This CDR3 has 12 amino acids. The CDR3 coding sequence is TGTGCCTGGAGTGCTAGCGAGGAGACCCAGTACTTC. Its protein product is CAWSASEETQYF.

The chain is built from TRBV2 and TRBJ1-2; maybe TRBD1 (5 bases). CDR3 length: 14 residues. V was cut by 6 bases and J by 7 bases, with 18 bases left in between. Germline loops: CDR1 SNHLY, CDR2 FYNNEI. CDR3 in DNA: TGTGCCAGCAGCCCCGGGACGGCGGGGAGTGGCTACACCTTC. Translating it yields CASSPGTAGSGYTF.

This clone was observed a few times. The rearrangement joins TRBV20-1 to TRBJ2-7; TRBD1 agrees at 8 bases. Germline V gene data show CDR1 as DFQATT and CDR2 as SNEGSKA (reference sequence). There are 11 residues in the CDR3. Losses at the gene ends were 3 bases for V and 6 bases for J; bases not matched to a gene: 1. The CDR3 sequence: CSASRGPEQYV. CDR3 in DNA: TGCAGTGCTAGCAGGGGGCCCGAGCAGTACGTC.

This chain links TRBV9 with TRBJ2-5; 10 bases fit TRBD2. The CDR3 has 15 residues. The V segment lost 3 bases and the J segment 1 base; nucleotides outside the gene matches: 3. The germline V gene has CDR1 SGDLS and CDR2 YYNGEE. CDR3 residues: CASSARLAGQETQYF. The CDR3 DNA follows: TGTGCCAGCAGCGCAAGACTAGCGGGCCAAGAGACCCAGTACTTC. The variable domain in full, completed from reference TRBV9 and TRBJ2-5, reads DSGVTQTPKHLITATGQRVTLRCSPRSGDLSVYWYQQSLDQGLQFLIQYYNGEERAKGNILERFSAQQFPDLHSELNLSSLELGDSALYFCASSARLAGQETQYFGPGTRLLVL.

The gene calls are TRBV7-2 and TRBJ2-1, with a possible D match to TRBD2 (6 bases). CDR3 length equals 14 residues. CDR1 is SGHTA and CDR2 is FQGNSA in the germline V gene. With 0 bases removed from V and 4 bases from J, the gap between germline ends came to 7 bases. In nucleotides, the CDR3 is TGTGCCAGCAGCTTAGCCGCGGGATACAATGAGCAGTTCTTC. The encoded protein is CASSLAAGYNEQFF.

This chain's CDR3 is CASSPQGYTDTQYF. CDR3 bases: TGTGCCAGCTCACCGCAGGGTTACACAGATACGCAGTATTTT. This rearrangement joins TRBV18 to TRBJ2-3, with D maybe TRBD1 (5 bases). The CDR3 has 14 residues. CDR1 and CDR2 (germline): KGHSH, LQKENI. Trimming removed 3 bases at V and 2 bases at J, with 9 bases between.

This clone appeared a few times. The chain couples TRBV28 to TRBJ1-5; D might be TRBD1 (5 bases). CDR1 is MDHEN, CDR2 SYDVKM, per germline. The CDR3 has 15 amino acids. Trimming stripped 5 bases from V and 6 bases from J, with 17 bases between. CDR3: CASSLRDSKFQPQHF. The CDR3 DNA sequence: TGTGCCAGCAGTCTCCGAGACAGCAAGTTTCAGCCCCAGCATTTT.

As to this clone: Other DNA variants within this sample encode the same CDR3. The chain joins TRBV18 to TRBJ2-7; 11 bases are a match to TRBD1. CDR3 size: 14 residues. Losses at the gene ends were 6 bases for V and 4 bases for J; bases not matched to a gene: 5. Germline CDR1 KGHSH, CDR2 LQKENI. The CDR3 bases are TGTGCCAGCTCCCCCGGGACAGGGGGGTACGAGCAGTACTTC. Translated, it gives CASSPGTGGYEQYF. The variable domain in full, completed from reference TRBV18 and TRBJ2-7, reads NAGVMQNPRHLVRRRGQEARLRCSPMKGHSHVYWYRQLPEEGLKFMVYLQKENIIDESGMPKERFSAEFPKEGPSILRIQQVVRGDSAAYFCASSPGTGGYEQYFGPGTRLTVT.

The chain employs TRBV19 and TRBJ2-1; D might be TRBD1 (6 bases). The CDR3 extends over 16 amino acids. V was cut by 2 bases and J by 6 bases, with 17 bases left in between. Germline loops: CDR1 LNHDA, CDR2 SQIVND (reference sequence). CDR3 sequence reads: CASSINRDTWGNEQFF. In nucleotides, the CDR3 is TGTGCCAGTAGTATAAACCGGGACACCTGGGGCAATGAGCAGTTCTTC.

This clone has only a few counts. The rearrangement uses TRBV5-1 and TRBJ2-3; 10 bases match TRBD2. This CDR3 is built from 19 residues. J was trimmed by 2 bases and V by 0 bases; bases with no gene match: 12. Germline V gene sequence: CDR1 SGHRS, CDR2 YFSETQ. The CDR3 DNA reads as TGCGCCAGCAGCTTGGCCCCGCTAGCGGGAGTGGGGCCCACAGATACGCAGTATTTT. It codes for CASSLAPLAGVGPTDTQYF.

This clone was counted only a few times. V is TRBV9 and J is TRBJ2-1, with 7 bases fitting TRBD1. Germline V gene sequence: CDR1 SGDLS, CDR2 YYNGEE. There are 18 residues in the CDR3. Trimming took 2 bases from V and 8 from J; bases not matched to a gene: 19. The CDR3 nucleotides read TGTGCCAGCAGCGTTCCCGTGAGTAGACAGGGAGAAATCTATGAGCAGTTCTTC. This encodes CASSVPVSRQGEIYEQFF.

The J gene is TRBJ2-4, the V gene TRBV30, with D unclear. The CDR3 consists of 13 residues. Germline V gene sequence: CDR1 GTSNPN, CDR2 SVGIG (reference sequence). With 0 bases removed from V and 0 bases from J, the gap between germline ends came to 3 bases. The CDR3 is CAWSVQAKNIQYF. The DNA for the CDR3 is TGTGCCTGGAGTGTACAAGCCAAAAACATTCAGTACTTC.

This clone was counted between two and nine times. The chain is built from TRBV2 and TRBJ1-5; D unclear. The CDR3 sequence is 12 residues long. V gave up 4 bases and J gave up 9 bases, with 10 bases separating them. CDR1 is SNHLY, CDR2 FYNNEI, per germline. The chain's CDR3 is CASSASAGPQHF. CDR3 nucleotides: TGTGCCAGCAGTGCCTCTGCGGGGCCCCAGCATTTT.

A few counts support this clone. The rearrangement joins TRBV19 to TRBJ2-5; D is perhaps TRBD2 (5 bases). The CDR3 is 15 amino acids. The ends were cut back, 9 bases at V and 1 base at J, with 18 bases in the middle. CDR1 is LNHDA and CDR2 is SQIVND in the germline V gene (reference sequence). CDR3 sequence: CASRRRSGGQETQYF. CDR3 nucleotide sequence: TGTGCCAGCCGAAGGAGGAGCGGAGGCCAAGAGACCCAGTACTTC.

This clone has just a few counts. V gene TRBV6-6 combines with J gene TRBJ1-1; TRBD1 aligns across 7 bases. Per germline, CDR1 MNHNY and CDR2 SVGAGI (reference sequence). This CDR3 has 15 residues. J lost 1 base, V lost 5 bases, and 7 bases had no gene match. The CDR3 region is CASSTQRTGNTEAFF. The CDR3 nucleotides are TGTGCCAGCAGTACCCAGCGGACAGGGAACACTGAAGCTTTCTTT.

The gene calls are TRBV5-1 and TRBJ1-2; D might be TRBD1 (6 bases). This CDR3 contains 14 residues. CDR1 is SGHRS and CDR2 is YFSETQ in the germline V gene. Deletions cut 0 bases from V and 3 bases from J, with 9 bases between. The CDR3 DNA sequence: TGCGCCAGCAGCTTGGGTTCAGGGGACTATGGCTACACCTTC. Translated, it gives CASSLGSGDYGYTF.

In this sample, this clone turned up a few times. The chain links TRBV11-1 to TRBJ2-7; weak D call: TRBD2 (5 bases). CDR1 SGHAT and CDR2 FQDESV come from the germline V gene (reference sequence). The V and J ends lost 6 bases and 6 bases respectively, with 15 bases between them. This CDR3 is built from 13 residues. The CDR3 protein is CASRRAGTGEQYF. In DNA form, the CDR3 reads TGTGCCAGCAGGCGGGCAGGAACGGGCGAGCAGTACTTC.

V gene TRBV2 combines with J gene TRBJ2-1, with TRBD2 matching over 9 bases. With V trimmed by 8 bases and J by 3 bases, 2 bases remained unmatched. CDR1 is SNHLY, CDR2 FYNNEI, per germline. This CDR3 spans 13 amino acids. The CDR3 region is CASGLARYNEQFF. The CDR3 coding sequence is TGTGCCAGCGGACTAGCGCGCTACAATGAGCAGTTCTTC.

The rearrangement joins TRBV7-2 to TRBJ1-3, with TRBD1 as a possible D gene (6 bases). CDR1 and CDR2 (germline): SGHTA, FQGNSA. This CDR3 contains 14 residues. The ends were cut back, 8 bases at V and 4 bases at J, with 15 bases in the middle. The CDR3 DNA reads TGTGCCAGCGCAAGGGGGTCTGGAGGAAACACCATATATTTT. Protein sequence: CASARGSGGNTIYF.

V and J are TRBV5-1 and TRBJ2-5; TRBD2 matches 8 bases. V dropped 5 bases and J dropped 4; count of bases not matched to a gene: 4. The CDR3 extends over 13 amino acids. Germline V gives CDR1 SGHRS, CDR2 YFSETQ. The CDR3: CASSSLAGETQYF. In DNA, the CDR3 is TGCGCCAGCAGTTCTCTAGCGGGAGAGACCCAGTACTTC.

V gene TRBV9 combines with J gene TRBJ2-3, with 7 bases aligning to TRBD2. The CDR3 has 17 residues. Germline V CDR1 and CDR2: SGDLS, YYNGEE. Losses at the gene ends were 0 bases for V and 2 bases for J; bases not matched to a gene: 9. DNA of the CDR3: TGTGCCAGCAGCGTAGCTACAAGAGCGGGGCACACAGATACGCAGTATTTT. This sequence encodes CASSVATRAGHTDTQYF.

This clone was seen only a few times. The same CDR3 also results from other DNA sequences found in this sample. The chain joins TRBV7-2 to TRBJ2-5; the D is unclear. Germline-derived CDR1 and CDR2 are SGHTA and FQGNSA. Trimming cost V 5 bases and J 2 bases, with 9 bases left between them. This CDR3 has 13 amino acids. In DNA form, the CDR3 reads TGTGCCAGCAGCCCGGGTCCACAAGAGACCCAGTACTTC. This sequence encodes CASSPGPQETQYF.

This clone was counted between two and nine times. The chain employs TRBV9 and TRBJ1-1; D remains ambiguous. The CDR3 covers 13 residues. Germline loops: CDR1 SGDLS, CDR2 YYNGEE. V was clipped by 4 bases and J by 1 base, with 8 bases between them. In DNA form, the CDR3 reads TGTGCCAGCAGCCCAGAGGAGAACACTGAAGCTTTCTTT. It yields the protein CASSPEENTEAFF.

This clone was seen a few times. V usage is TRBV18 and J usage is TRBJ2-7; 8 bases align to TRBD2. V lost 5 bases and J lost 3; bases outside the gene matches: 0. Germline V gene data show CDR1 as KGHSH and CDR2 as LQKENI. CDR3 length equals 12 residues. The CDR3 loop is CASSSGSYEQYF. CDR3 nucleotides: TGTGCCAGCTCAAGCGGGAGCTACGAGCAGTACTTC.

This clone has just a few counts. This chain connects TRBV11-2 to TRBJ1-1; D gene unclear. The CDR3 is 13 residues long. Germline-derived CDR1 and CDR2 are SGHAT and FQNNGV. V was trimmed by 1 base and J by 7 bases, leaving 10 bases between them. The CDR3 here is CASSLAGADEAFF. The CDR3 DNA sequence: TGTGCCAGCAGCTTAGCCGGAGCTGATGAAGCTTTCTTT.

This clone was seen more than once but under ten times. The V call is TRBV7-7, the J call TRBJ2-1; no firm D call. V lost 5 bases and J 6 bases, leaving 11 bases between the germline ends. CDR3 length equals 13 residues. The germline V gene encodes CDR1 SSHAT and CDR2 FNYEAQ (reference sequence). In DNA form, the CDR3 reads TGTGCCAGCAGCCCTCTCCCGGGCAATGAGCAGTTCTTC. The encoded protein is CASSPLPGNEQFF.

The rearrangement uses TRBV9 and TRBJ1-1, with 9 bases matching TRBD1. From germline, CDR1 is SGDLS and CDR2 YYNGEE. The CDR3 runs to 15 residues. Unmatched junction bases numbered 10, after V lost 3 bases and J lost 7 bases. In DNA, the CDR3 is TGTGCCAGCAGCGAAACCCCGACAGGGGGGGTTGAAGCTTTCTTT. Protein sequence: CASSETPTGGVEAFF.